This T cell receptor (beta chain) was sequenced for a study of early stage breast cancer tumors. In the study overall: Most invasive tumors, about 80% of the 16, were ER+/PR+/HER2-. Roughly eight ER+/PR+/HER2- tumors were invasive ductal; a few were invasive lobular. Findings and limits, study-wide: Unsorted bulk genomic DNA sequencing lacked pairing and functional marker data.

This CDR3 spans 14 amino acids. Germline V CDR1 and CDR2: SGHVS, FQNEAQ. V dropped 8 bases and J dropped 3; count of bases not matched to a gene: 7. Sequencing used immunoSEQ multiplex PCR; TCRdb keeps in-frame clones, though not all of them. The data contain tens of thousands of clones, 83% of them singletons. As concerns this clone: The antigen remains undetermined.

The clonotype was recovered from a person aged 45 to 59 with breast cancer. The gene calls are TRBV7-8 and TRBJ2-1, with TRBD2 matching over 7 bases. Source material: blood. The CDR3 DNA reads TGTGCCAGCCGCCCGGGAGGTTTCTACAATGAGCAGTTCTTC. Translated, it gives CASRPGGFYNEQFF.